The clone carrying this T cell receptor beta chain was found many times. The data are from a study of tumor-infiltrating lymphocytes in primary liver carcinoma. V was clipped by 1 base and J by 5 bases, with 7 bases between them. The CDR3 is made up of 13 amino acids. The germline V gene encodes CDR1 SGHAT and CDR2 FQDESV (reference sequence). Unsorted whole blood yielded blood RNA, and germline DNA was extracted as well. A constant-region primer primed TCR beta cDNA synthesis from about 0.45 ug of total RNA. Libraries of TCR beta came from three nested multiplex PCR rounds with slightly modified ARM-PCR. PCR rounds one and two used TRBV1-TRBV30 forward primers with a C-beta reverse primer for around 10 cycles each. Each CDR3 protein is one row after TCRdb ran MiXCR on the multiplex PCR reads. The data hold about 180,000 distinct CDR3 sequences, with 50% to 75% observed a single time.

Material for sequencing was peripheral blood. The chain couples TRBV11-1 to TRBJ2-3, with no clear D. The clonotype was recovered from a man in his forties or fifties with primary liver carcinoma and hepatitis B virus infection. CDR3 DNA: TGTGCCAGCAGCTTAGGCATGGGAGATACGCAGTATTTT. Protein: CASSLGMGDTQYF.